The 20 T cell receptor beta chains in this list originate from one sample, sequenced in a study of cytotoxic CD8 clonotypes in ibrutinib-treated CLL. TCRdb's copy holds only in-frame clones and misses some; the assay was immunoSEQ multiplex PCR. The sample consists of roughly 200,000 clones, nearly 80% of them appearing once. This sample comprised PBMCs, obtained after 12 months of ibrutinib treatment. Receptors originate from a human donor with chronic lymphocytic leukemia.

CDR3 sequence (DNA): TGTGCCAGCAGCCGGGAGGGGTCCCCCGAAGAGACCCAGTACTTC. It encodes CASSREGSPEETQYF. The chain carries TRBV4-2 and TRBJ2-5, with 7 bases identical to TRBD2. CDR1 LGHNA and CDR2 YNFKEQ come from the germline V gene. V trimming: 4 bases; J trimming: 3 bases; junction bases outside the gene matches: 8. The CDR3 spans 15 residues.

The rearrangement links TRBV4-2 to TRBJ1-1; a possible D gene is TRBD1 (6 bases). CDR3 length: 16 residues. Trimming removed 0 bases at V and 1 base at J, with 12 bases between. Germline V lookup: CDR1 LGHNA, CDR2 YNFKEQ. CDR3 nucleotides: TGTGCCAGCAGCCAAGATAGAACAGGGTGGAACACTGAAGCTTTCTTT. As protein: CASSQDRTGWNTEAFF.

The chain uses TRBV11-2 and TRBJ2-3, with D possibly being TRBD2 (5 bases). CDR3 length: 14 residues. V was cut by 5 bases and J by 4 bases, with 13 bases left in between. Looked up from germline, CDR1 is SGHAT and CDR2 is FQNNGV. In DNA form, the CDR3 reads TGTGCCAGCAGCACCCCGGCGGGCCCAGATACGCAGTATTTT. Its translation: CASSTPAGPDTQYF.

The table lists this clone with a count of one. Written as DNA, the CDR3 is TGTGCCAGCACCGAGACTGCATCCACCGGGGAGCTGTTTTTT. Translated: CASTETASTGELFF. The chain recombines TRBV6-5 with TRBJ2-2, with D hard to call. This CDR3 has 14 amino acids. V was clipped by 7 bases and J by 4 bases, with 13 bases between them. Germline V gene sequence: CDR1 MNHEY, CDR2 SVGAGI.

The CDR3: CASSFKGLPYEQYF. The CDR3 bases are TGTGCCAGCAGTTTCAAGGGGCTCCCCTACGAGCAGTACTTC. The chain joins TRBV28 to TRBJ2-7; a possible D gene is TRBD1 (5 bases). The CDR3 loop spans 14 amino acids. V was trimmed by 3 bases and J by 2 bases, leaving 11 bases between them. The germline V gene encodes CDR1 MDHEN and CDR2 SYDVKM.

CDR3 in DNA: TGTGCCAGCAGTATAGACCGACCCCTCGGGACAGATACGCAGTATTTT. It translates to CASSIDRPLGTDTQYF. The chain carries TRBV27 and TRBJ2-3; D is uncertain. CDR3 length: 16 amino acids. The V end lost 5 bases, the J end lost 3 bases, and 18 bases lay between the germline ends. Looked up from germline, CDR1 is MNHEY and CDR2 is SMNVEV (reference sequence).

A few counts support this clone. The chain couples TRBV19 to TRBJ2-2, with 13 bases identical to TRBD2. The CDR3 covers 15 residues. V was pared by 9 bases and J by 6 bases, with 7 bases of the junction left unmatched. CDR1 is LNHDA and CDR2 is SQIVND in the germline V gene (reference sequence). Here the CDR3 DNA reads TGTGCCAGCCGACTAGCGGGAGGACCCTCCGGGGAGCTGTTTTTT. It translates to CASRLAGGPSGELFF.

The V gene is TRBV6-5, the J gene TRBJ1-5; 8 nucleotides align to TRBD1. CDR1 and CDR2 from the germline V gene are MNHEY and SVGAGI. The V gene end was trimmed by 5 bases and the J gene end by 5 bases; junction bases not matched to a gene: 8. There are 15 residues in the CDR3. Here the CDR3 reads CASSRDRRRDQPQHF. The CDR3 DNA reads as TGTGCCAGCAGTCGGGACAGGCGACGTGATCAGCCCCAGCATTTT.

The rearrangement joins TRBV11-2 to TRBJ2-1; D may correspond to TRBD1 or TRBD2 (6 bases each). Germline CDR1 SGHAT, CDR2 FQNNGV. The ends were cut back, 1 base at V and 6 bases at J, with 16 bases in the middle. The CDR3 contains 16 residues. CDR3 DNA: TGTGCCAGCAGCTTAGTCTGGGGGGCGCTGGGCAATGAGCAGTTCTTC. It translates to CASSLVWGALGNEQFF.

The chain couples TRBV27 to TRBJ2-7, with D possibly called TRBD1 or TRBD2 (5 bases each). Trimming stripped 2 bases from V and 0 bases from J, with 20 bases between. Germline CDR1 and CDR2: MNHEY and SMNVEV (reference sequence). This CDR3 region has 18 residues. In DNA form, the CDR3 reads TGTGCCAGCAGTTTAGAGGGCCCCCGACCGGGGCACTCCTACGAGCAGTACTTC. Translated, it gives CASSLEGPRPGHSYEQYF.

The rearrangement joins TRBV11-2 to TRBJ2-1; D may be TRBD1 or TRBD2 (5 bases each). The germline V and J ends were trimmed by 2 bases and 8 bases, with 16 bases remaining between them. This CDR3 is 15 amino acids long. CDR1 is SGHAT and CDR2 is FQNNGV in the germline V gene. The CDR3, as DNA: TGTGCCAGCAGCTTATACGTGGGACCTACGGATGAGCAGTTCTTC. Its protein is CASSLYVGPTDEQFF. The variable domain in full, completed from reference TRBV11-2 and TRBJ2-1, reads EAGVAQSPRYKIIEKRQSVAFWCNPISGHATLYWYQQILGQGPKLLIQFQNNGVVDDSQLPKDRFSAERLKGVDSTLKIQPAKLEDSAVYLCASSLYVGPTDEQFFGPGTRLTVL.

This clone was detected only once. V is TRBV19 and J is TRBJ1-5; no reliable D call. The V end was cut by 0 bases, the J end by 4 bases, with 10 bases between. The CDR3 length is 15 residues. Germline V gene sequence: CDR1 LNHDA, CDR2 SQIVND (reference sequence). The CDR3: CASSIDQGFNQPQHF. CDR3 DNA sequence: TGTGCCAGTAGTATAGATCAAGGGTTTAATCAGCCCCAGCATTTT.

V gene TRBV2 combines with J gene TRBJ2-2, with unresolved D. Germline V gene sequence: CDR1 SNHLY, CDR2 FYNNEI. V was shortened by 5 bases and J by 3 bases, with 4 bases between the two germline ends. This CDR3 is built from 12 residues. DNA of the CDR3: TGTGCCAGCAGTCAAGACACCGGGGAGCTGTTTTTT. Translation: CASSQDTGELFF.

The chain has TRBV18 and TRBJ1-5, with 8 bases aligning to TRBD1. The CDR3 spans 15 residues. CDR1 and CDR2 (germline): KGHSH, LQKENI. The V segment lost 6 bases and the J segment 0 bases; nucleotides outside the gene matches: 4. CDR3 nucleotides: TGTGCCAGCTCGAGGACAGGGTATAGCAATCAGCCCCAGCATTTT. Translating it yields CASSRTGYSNQPQHF. Using reference TRBV18 and TRBJ1-5 for the parts outside the CDR3, the full variable domain is NAGVMQNPRHLVRRRGQEARLRCSPMKGHSHVYWYRQLPEEGLKFMVYLQKENIIDESGMPKERFSAEFPKEGPSILRIQQVVRGDSAAYFCASSRTGYSNQPQHFGDGTRLSIL.

This clone was seen a handful of times. V gene TRBV6-5 combines with J gene TRBJ2-7; D is perhaps TRBD2 (5 bases). The CDR3 contains 13 residues. With 5 bases removed from V and 6 bases from J, the gap between germline ends came to 14 bases. CDR1 is MNHEY, CDR2 SVGAGI, per germline. This CDR3 is CASSPPPGVEQYF. The CDR3 region has the DNA TGTGCCAGCAGTCCTCCCCCCGGGGTCGAGCAGTACTTC.

The chain recombines TRBV4-1 with TRBJ2-4; a weak D match, TRBD1 (5 bases). The CDR3 is 17 amino acids. Between the trimmed V and J ends, which lost 4 bases and 1 base, there was a span of 17 bases. Germline-derived CDR1 and CDR2 are MGHRA and YSYEKL. DNA for the CDR3: TGCGCCAGCAGCCCGGCCGCTTACAAGGGGGCCAAAAACATTCAGTACTTC. This translates into CASSPAAYKGAKNIQYF.

V is TRBV28 and J is TRBJ2-1; D assignment may be TRBD1 or TRBD2 (7 bases each). The CDR3 totals 16 residues. CDR1 is MDHEN, CDR2 SYDVKM, per germline. V lost 4 bases to trimming and J lost 5 bases, with 18 bases between them. The CDR3, as DNA: TGTGCCAGCAGTTCCAAGACAGGGAGGGCCCACAATGAGCAGTTCTTC. It is translated as CASSSKTGRAHNEQFF.

The chain uses TRBV19 and TRBJ2-1, with 7 bases fitting TRBD1. The CDR3 spans 16 residues. The ends lost 4 bases at V and 5 bases at J; junction bases unmatched: 11. Germline loops: CDR1 LNHDA, CDR2 SQIVND (reference sequence). CDR3 coding DNA: TGTGCCAGTAGTAAGGGGGCCAAGAAGGGTGACAATGAGCAGTTCTTC. Protein product: CASSKGAKKGDNEQFF.

The V and J genes are TRBV20-1 and TRBJ2-1; D remains ambiguous. The CDR3 covers 11 residues. The germline gives CDR1 DFQATT, CDR2 SNEGSKA (reference sequence). The V and J ends lost 2 bases and 10 bases respectively, with 9 bases between them. The chain's CDR3 is CSARTTTEQFF. The CDR3 DNA reads TGCAGTGCTAGAACTACCACCGAGCAGTTCTTC.

The rearrangement uses TRBV4-2 and TRBJ1-1, with D hard to call. V was pared by 4 bases and J by 7 bases, with 13 bases between. In germline, CDR1 is LGHNA, CDR2 YNFKEQ. The CDR3 has 13 amino acids. CDR3 region: CASSLTDTVEAFF. CDR3 bases: TGTGCCAGCAGCCTGACGGATACGGTTGAAGCTTTCTTT.